The present TCR beta chain was sequenced within a study of CD8 T cells in ankylosing spondylitis. TCRdb re-derived calls from the 5' RACE reads in MiXCR, one entry per CDR3 protein. Of about 150,000 distinct CDR3 sequences in the sample, around 45% are singletons; the top ten hold 15%. At least ten counts were recorded for this clonotype. Its specificity is not known. General study findings and limits: In ankylosing spondylitis patients, matched synovial fluid reportedly showed significant enrichment of disease-linked clones. Some of these motif variants have turned up before, in reports on reactive arthritis synovial fluid and blood.

V was shortened by 2 bases and J by 1 base, with 15 bases between the two germline ends. Germline V CDR1 and CDR2: LGHDT, YNNKEL (reference sequence). CDR3 length: 18 amino acids. Sequencing was performed on synovial fluid, either unsorted or a sorted T cell fraction (not recorded which). This clonotype originated in a male donor with ankylosing spondylitis. The chain has TRBV3-1 and TRBJ2-6, with D perhaps matching TRBD1 (5 bases). Here the CDR3 DNA reads TGTGCCAGCAGCCAAACGGGTACAGGCGAGTCTGGGGCCAACGTCCTGACTTTC. Protein product: CASSQTGTGESGANVLTF.